This T cell receptor (beta chain) stems from a study of blood T cells in healthy people across ages. Then a second PCR, running about 7 to 11 cycles, was carried out with a sample-barcoded 5' primer and a J-beta primer mix. A tag from a template-switch adaptor with 12 random nucleotides marked each cDNA molecule. TCRdb reanalysed the 5' RACE reads using MiXCR and keeps one entry per CDR3 protein. The sample shows some 700,000 distinct CDR3 sequences, roughly 47% of them seen only once. The V gene lost 6 bases and the J gene lost 12 bases, with 21 bases spanning the gap. The CDR3 is 14 amino acids. In germline, CDR1 is SNHLY, CDR2 FYNNEI.

V and J are TRBV2 and TRBJ2-1, with D possibly called TRBD1 or TRBD2 (7 bases each). This TCR came from a woman aged 55 to 70 in good health. What was sequenced was blood. The CDR3 spells CASSKGALGGGQFF. The CDR3 nucleotides read TGTGCCAGCAGCAAGGGGGCACTAGGCGGGGGGCAGTTCTTC.